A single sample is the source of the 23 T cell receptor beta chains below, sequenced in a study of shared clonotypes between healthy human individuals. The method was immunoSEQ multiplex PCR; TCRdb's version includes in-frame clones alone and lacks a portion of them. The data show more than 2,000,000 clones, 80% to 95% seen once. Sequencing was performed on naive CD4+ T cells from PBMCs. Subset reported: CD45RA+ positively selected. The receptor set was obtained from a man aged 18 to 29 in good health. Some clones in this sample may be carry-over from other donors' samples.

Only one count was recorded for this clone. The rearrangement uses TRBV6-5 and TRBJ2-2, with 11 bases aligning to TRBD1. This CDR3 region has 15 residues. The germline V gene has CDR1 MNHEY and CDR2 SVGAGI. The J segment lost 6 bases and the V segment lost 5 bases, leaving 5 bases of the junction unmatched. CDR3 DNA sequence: TGTGCCAGCAGTCAACGGACAGGGGGCTCCGGGGAGCTGTTTTTT. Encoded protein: CASSQRTGGSGELFF.

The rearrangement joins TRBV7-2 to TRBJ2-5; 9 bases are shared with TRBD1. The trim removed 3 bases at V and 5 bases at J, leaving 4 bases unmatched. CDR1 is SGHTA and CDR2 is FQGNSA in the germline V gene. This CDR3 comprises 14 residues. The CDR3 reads CASSFRTGAETQYF. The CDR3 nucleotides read TGTGCCAGCAGCTTCCGGACAGGGGCGGAGACCCAGTACTTC.

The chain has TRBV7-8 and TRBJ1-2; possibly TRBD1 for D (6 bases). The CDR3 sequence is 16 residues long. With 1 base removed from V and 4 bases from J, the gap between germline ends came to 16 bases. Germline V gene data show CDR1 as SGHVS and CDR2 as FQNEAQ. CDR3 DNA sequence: TGTGCCAGCAGCTTAGGGGGCTCACAGGGACTCTATGGCTACACCTTC. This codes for CASSLGGSQGLYGYTF.

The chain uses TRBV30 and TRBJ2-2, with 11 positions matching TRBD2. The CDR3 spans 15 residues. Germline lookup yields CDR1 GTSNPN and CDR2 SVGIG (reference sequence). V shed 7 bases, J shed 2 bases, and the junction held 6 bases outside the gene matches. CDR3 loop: CASDGTSGNTGELFF. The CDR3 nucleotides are TGTGCCTCGGACGGGACTAGCGGTAACACCGGGGAGCTGTTTTTT.

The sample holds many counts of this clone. Written as DNA, the CDR3 is TGTGCCAGCAGCTTTCCCGGAGCTGAAAAACTGTTTTTT. Translation: CASSFPGAEKLFF. The chain uses TRBV11-2 and TRBJ1-4; D gene ambiguous. Germline V lookup: CDR1 SGHAT, CDR2 FQNNGV. V lost 3 bases and J 7 bases, leaving 9 bases between the germline ends. The CDR3 length is 13 residues.

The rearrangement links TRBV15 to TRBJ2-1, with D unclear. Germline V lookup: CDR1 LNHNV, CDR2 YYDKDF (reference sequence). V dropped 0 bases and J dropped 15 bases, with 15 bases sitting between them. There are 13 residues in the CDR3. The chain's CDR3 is CATSRDSGGPWFF. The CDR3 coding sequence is TGTGCCACCAGCAGAGATTCGGGTGGTCCCTGGTTCTTC.

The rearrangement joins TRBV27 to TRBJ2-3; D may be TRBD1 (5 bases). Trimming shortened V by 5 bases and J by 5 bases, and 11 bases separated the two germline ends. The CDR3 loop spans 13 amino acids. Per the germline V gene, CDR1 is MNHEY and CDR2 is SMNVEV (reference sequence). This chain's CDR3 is CASSPPGQDTQYF. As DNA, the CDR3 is TGTGCCAGCAGTCCCCCCGGACAAGATACGCAGTATTTT.

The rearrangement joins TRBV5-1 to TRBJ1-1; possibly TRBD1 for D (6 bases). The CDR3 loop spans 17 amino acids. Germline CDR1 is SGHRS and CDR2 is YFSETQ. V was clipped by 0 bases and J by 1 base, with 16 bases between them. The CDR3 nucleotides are TGCGCCAGCAGCTTGGAGGGACACCGGAAATCGAACACTGAAGCTTTCTTT. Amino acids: CASSLEGHRKSNTEAFF.

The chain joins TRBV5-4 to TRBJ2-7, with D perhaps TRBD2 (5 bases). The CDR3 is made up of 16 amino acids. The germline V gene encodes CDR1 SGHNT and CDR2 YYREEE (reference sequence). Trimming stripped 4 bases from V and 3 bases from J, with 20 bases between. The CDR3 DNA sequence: TGTGCCAGCAGCCCCCGACGTGGTAGCGTAATCTACGAGCAGTACTTC. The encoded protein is CASSPRRGSVIYEQYF.

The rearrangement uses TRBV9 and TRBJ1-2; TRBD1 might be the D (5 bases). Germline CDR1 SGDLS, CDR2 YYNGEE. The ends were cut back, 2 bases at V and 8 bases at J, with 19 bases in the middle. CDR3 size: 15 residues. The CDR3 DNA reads TGTGCCAGCAGCGTCAGTCCTCGGGGCCATGGAGGCTACACCTTC. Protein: CASSVSPRGHGGYTF.

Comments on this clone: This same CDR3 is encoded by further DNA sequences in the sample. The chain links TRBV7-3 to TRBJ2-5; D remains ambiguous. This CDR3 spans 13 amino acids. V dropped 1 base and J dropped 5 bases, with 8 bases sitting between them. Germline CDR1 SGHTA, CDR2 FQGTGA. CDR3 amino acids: CASSLRGRETQYF. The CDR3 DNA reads TGTGCCAGCAGCTTAAGGGGTCGGGAGACCCAGTACTTC.

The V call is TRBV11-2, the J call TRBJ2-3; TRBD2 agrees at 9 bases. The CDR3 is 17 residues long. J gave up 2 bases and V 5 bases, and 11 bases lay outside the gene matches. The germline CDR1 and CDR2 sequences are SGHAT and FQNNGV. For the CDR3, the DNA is TGTGCCAGCAGCCCACGCCTGACTAGCGGATTCACAGATACGCAGTATTTT. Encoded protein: CASSPRLTSGFTDTQYF.

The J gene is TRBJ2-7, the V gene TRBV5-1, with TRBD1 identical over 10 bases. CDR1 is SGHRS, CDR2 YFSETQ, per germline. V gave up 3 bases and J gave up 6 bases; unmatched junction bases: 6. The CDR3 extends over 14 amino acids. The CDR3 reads CASSWTGTGVEQYF. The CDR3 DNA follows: TGCGCCAGCAGCTGGACCGGGACAGGGGTCGAGCAGTACTTC.

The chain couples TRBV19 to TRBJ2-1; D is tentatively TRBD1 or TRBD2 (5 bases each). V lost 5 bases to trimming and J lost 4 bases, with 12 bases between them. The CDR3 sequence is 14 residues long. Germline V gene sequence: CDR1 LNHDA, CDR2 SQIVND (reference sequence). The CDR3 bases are TGTGCCAGTAGTCCGGGGACGGGATACAATGAGCAGTTCTTC. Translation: CASSPGTGYNEQFF.

The CDR3 DNA is TGTGCCAGCAGCCCACAGGGGTCGGAGACCCAGTACTTC. Encoded protein: CASSPQGSETQYF. V usage is TRBV7-2 and J usage is TRBJ2-5, with 7 bases matching TRBD1. The germline CDR1 and CDR2 sequences are SGHTA and FQGNSA. The CDR3 spans 13 residues. V was pared by 5 bases and J by 5 bases, with 5 bases of the junction left unmatched.

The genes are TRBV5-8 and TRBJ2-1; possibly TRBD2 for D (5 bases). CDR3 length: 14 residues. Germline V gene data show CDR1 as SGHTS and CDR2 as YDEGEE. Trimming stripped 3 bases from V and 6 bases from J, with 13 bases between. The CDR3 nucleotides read TGTGCCAGCAGCTCCCGCATGGGGAGCAATGAGCAGTTCTTC. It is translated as CASSSRMGSNEQFF.

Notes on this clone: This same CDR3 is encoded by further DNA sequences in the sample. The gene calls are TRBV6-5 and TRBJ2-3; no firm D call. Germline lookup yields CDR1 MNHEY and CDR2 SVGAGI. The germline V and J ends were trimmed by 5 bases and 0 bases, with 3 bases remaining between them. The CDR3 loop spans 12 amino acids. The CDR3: CASSQSTDTQYF. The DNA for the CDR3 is TGTGCCAGCAGTCAGAGCACAGATACGCAGTATTTT.

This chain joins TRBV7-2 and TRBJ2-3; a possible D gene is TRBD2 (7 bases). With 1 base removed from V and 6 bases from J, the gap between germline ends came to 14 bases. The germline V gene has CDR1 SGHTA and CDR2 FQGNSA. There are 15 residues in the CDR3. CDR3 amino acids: CASSLVGGGRDTQYF. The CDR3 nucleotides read TGTGCCAGCAGCTTAGTAGGGGGAGGGAGGGATACGCAGTATTTT.

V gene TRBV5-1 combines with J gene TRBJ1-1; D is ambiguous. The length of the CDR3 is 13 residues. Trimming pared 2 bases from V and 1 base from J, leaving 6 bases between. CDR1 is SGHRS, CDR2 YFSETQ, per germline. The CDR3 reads CASSFFGNTEAFF. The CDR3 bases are TGCGCCAGCAGCTTTTTCGGGAACACTGAAGCTTTCTTT. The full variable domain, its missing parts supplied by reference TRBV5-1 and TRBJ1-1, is KAGVTQTPRYLIKTRGQQVTLSCSPISGHRSVSWYQQTPGQGLQFLFEYFSETQRNKGNFPGRFSGRQFSNSRSEMNVSTLELGDSALYLCASSFFGNTEAFFGQGTRLTVV.

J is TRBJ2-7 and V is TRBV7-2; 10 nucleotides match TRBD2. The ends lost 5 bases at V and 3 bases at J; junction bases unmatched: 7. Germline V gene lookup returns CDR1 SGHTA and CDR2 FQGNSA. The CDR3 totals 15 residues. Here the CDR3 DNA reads TGTGCCAGCAGCCTAGATAGGACTAGCGGCTACGAGCAGTACTTC. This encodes CASSLDRTSGYEQYF.

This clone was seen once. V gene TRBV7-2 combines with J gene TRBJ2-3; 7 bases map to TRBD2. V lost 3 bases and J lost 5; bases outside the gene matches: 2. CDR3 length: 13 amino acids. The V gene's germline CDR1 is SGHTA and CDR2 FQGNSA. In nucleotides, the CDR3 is TGTGCCAGCAGCTTTGGGAGGGTAGATACGCAGTATTTT. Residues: CASSFGRVDTQYF.

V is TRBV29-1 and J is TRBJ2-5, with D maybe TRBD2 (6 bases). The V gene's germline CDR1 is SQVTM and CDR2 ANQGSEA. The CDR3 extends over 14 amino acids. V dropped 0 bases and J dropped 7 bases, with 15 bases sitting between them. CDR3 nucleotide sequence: TGCAGCGTTGAAGAAGATGGGACTGTGGGGACCCAGTACTTC. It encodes CSVEEDGTVGTQYF. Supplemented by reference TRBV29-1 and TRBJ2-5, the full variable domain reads SAVISQKPSRDICQRGTSLTIQCQVDSQVTMMFWYRQQPGQSLTLIATANQGSEATYESGFVIDKFPISRPNLTFSTLTVSNMSPEDSSIYLCSVEEDGTVGTQYFGPGTRLLVL.

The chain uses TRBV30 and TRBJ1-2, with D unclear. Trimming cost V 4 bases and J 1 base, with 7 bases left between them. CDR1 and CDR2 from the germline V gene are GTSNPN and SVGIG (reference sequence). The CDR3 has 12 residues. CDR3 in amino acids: CAWTEINYGYTF. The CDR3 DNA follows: TGTGCCTGGACGGAAATTAACTATGGCTACACCTTC. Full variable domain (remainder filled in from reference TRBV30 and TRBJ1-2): SQTIHQWPATLVQPVGSPLSLECTVEGTSNPNLYWYRQAAGRGLQLLFYSVGIGQISSEVPQNLSASRPQDRQFILSSKKLLLSDSGFYLCAWTEINYGYTFGSGTRLTVV.